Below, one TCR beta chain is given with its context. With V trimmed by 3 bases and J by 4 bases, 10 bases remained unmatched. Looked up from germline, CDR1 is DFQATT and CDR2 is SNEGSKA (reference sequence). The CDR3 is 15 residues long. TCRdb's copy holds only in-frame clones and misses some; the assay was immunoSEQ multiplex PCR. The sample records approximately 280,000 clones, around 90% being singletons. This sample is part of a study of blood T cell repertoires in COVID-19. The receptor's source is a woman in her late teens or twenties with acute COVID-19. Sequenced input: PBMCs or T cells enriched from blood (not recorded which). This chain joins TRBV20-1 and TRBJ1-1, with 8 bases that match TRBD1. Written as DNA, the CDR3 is TGCAGTGCTAGTGGGCGGCCACAGGGGGGCACTGAAGCTTTCTTT. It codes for CSASGRPQGGTEAFF.